The sequence of this T cell receptor beta chain was determined in a study of blood T cell repertoires in COVID-19 (TCRdb year 2020). In the study overall: The collaborator samples originated in the United States, Italy and Spain and spanned the acute and convalescent phases of COVID-19. The prospective study material was composed of cDNA or gDNA derived from T cells, B-cell-depleted T cells, or PBMCs. Samples were obtained from the ongoing ImmuneRACE study (first 160 participants) and from over 1,000 subjects provided by 6 global collaborators. Nearly every sample came with metadata listing a de-identified subject ID, COVID-19 status, age in years and sex. Where available, HLA class I and class II types were taken from metadata supplied by the sample provider and were not determined by assay-based typing. Deeply sampled blood TCRbeta repertoires from subjects exposed to, actively infected with, or recovered from COVID-19 were included in the dataset. A freely available public database, intended as a resource for researchers studying the immune response to SARS-CoV-2, is where the repertoires were released.

The junction shows trimming of 5 bases on V and 11 bases on J, and the gene matches do not reach 6 bases of it. The CDR3 contains 13 residues, cysteine and phenylalanine counted. CDR3 DNA only is kept here, 39 bases in frame from base 1. CDR1 is given as MNHEY and CDR2 as SVGAGI, both from the germline V gene. On this clone: There is no known antigen for this receptor. Base qualities are not at hand, and no much larger clone is one base apart.

In the prospective study, participants were roughly 18 to 89 years old, resided in approximately 25 geographic areas of the United States, and were enrolled through a virtual design. Cohort assignment in the prospective study relied on participant-reported clinical history from a screening survey and a study questionnaire. Recovered participants in ImmuneRACE Cohort 3 were defined by two consecutive negative NP/OP PCR tests, clearance by a healthcare professional, or resolution of symptoms. In the prospective study, mobile phlebotomists collected whole blood, serum and a nasopharyngeal or oropharyngeal swab from each participant. Over a roughly 2-month period, participants in the prospective study had the option of providing additional blood draws and questionnaires. Blood samples from the prospective study were shipped frozen or at room temperature prior to DNA extraction. TCRbeta CDR3 regions were amplified from genomic DNA by means of the immunoSEQ Assay, a bias-controlled multiplex PCR. As for the authors' bioinformatics: Within the assay, amplification of reference gene primers was used to estimate how many nucleated cells each sample contained. To quantify the absolute abundance of each unique TCRbeta CDR3 rearrangement, sequence reads were collapsed and filtered. Productive Simpson clonality was computed per sample as the square root of Simpson's diversity index over productive rearrangements. What TCRdb holds here is the immuneACCESS table cut down to in-frame rearrangements. Part of the clones is not present; checked against another copy, under half of the missing clones reflect an unresolved V gene, and the others are unexplained. V and J calls and clone size are as listed in that table; D and trimming were resolved from the DNA. The sample table lists under 200,000 clones, approximately 88% of them with a count of one. Around 6.7% of the sample rests with the top ten.

What the authors observed across the whole study: How much clinical and demographic metadata was included differed by source and by participant, and the metadata was provided uncurated.

The origin of this receptor is a woman aged 50 to 60 who had recovered from COVID-19. The chain links TRBV6-5 with TRBJ2-1, with 10 bases matching TRBD1. Specimen: PBMCs or T cells enriched from blood (not recorded which). DNA sequence: TGTGCCAGCAGTCCTGACAGGGGGCAGAAGCAGTTCTTC. The resulting protein is CASSPDRGQKQFF.